These 13 T cell receptor beta chains were all obtained from the same sample, sequenced in a study of blood T cell repertoires in COVID-19. Repertoires were generated with immunoSEQ multiplex PCR, while TCRdb's copy carries only in-frame clones and drops some. The sample shows roughly 100,000 clones, approximately 90% of them seen only once. The sequenced sample was peripheral blood. These TCRs come from a human donor with active COVID-19. The donor label of this sample is uncertain.

The chain is built from TRBV6-5 and TRBJ2-1; TRBD2 is a possible D gene (5 bases). V lost 6 bases, J lost 10 bases, and 19 bases lay in between. The CDR3 covers 14 residues. Germline V gene sequence: CDR1 MNHEY, CDR2 SVGAGI. The CDR3 DNA follows: TGTGCCAGCAGCCCCCCCGCTAGCTCGTGGGAGCAGTTCTTC. This sequence encodes CASSPPASSWEQFF.

The CDR3 coding sequence is TGCGCCAGCAGCCTTTTGACTAGCGGGGGCCTCACAGATACGCAGTATTTT. Translated: CASSLLTSGGLTDTQYF. The rearrangement uses TRBV4-3 and TRBJ2-3, with TRBD2 matching over 12 bases. There are 17 residues in the CDR3. CDR1 is LGHNA, CDR2 YSLEER, per germline. The ends lost 4 bases at V and 2 bases at J; junction bases unmatched: 7.

The V gene is TRBV28, the J gene TRBJ2-7; TRBD2 matches 8 bases. The CDR3 length is 12 residues. CDR1 and CDR2 from the germline V gene are MDHEN and SYDVKM. J was trimmed by 9 bases and V by 7 bases; bases with no gene match: 8. CDR3 in amino acids: CASTPPRGVQYF. The CDR3 nucleotides are TGTGCCAGCACCCCACCGCGGGGGGTGCAGTACTTC.

The genes are TRBV7-2 and TRBJ2-7; 8 nucleotides align to TRBD1. There are 14 residues in the CDR3. With 5 bases clipped from V and 5 bases from J, the junction kept 8 bases outside the gene matches. CDR1 SGHTA and CDR2 FQGNSA come from the germline V gene. The CDR3 DNA follows: TGTGCCAGCAGCCCTAGGACAGGGATTAACGAGCAGTACTTC. Translation: CASSPRTGINEQYF.

The chain has TRBV5-6 and TRBJ2-5, with TRBD1 matching over 7 bases. Germline V CDR1 and CDR2: SGHDT, YYEEEE. Trimming cost V 4 bases and J 1 base; bases outside gene matches: 4. The CDR3 covers 14 residues. The CDR3 spells CASSEGQSQETQYF. The DNA for the CDR3 is TGTGCCAGCAGCGAGGGACAGAGCCAAGAGACCCAGTACTTC.

The chain uses TRBV5-4 and TRBJ1-2, with 7 nucleotides matching TRBD1. V was clipped by 2 bases and J by 7 bases; unmatched bases: 8. Germline V gene sequence: CDR1 SGHNT, CDR2 YYREEE (reference sequence). This CDR3 spans 14 amino acids. The CDR3 protein is CASSFMTGLGGYTF. DNA for the CDR3: TGTGCCAGCAGCTTTATGACAGGGCTTGGTGGCTACACCTTC.

V gene TRBV6-1 combines with J gene TRBJ2-3; TRBD2 agrees at 9 bases. Germline V CDR1 and CDR2: MNHNS, SASEGT. This CDR3 region has 18 residues. With V trimmed by 0 bases and J by 7 bases, 14 bases remained unmatched. The CDR3 loop is CASSEASGGSLARNTQYF. In nucleotides, the CDR3 is TGTGCCAGCAGTGAAGCCAGCGGGGGGTCCTTAGCGAGAAATACGCAGTATTTT.

The chain recombines TRBV3-1 (or the pseudogene TRBV3-2) with TRBJ2-2; 9 bases are shared with TRBD2. V was clipped by 4 bases and J by 7 bases; unmatched bases: 7. From germline, CDR1 is LGHDT and CDR2 YNNKEL (reference sequence). CDR3 length equals 15 residues. Written as DNA, the CDR3 is TGTGCCAGCAGCCCACAGGCGACTAGCGGCGGGGAGCTGTTTTTT. Its protein product is CASSPQATSGGELFF.

This clone was seen only once. The rearrangement links TRBV5-1 to TRBJ1-2; no firm D call. V gave up 0 bases and J gave up 6 bases, with 12 bases separating them. The CDR3 consists of 14 residues. Germline loops: CDR1 SGHRS, CDR2 YFSETQ. In DNA, the CDR3 is TGCGCCAGCAGCTTGGCCAGGCCAGAGCATGGCTACACCTTC. This sequence encodes CASSLARPEHGYTF.

This rearrangement joins TRBV5-1 to TRBJ2-1; 11 bases fit TRBD2. Germline CDR1 is SGHRS and CDR2 is YFSETQ. V gave up 2 bases and J gave up 4 bases; unmatched junction bases: 5. CDR3 length: 16 amino acids. The chain's CDR3 is CASSFLAGGNYNEQFF. The DNA for the CDR3 is TGCGCCAGCAGCTTCTTAGCGGGGGGGAATTACAATGAGCAGTTCTTC.

The chain uses TRBV5-1 and TRBJ2-7; 8 bases align to TRBD1. V lost 5 bases and J lost 5; bases outside the gene matches: 6. The CDR3 is 13 residues long. Germline lookup yields CDR1 SGHRS and CDR2 YFSETQ. The CDR3 spells CASSSLTGDEQYF. The CDR3 nucleotides read TGCGCCAGCAGTAGTTTGACAGGGGACGAGCAGTACTTC. The variable domain in full, completed from reference TRBV5-1 and TRBJ2-7, reads KAGVTQTPRYLIKTRGQQVTLSCSPISGHRSVSWYQQTPGQGLQFLFEYFSETQRNKGNFPGRFSGRQFSNSRSEMNVSTLELGDSALYLCASSSLTGDEQYFGPGTRLTVT.

The genes are TRBV14 and TRBJ2-7; 8 bases agree with TRBD2. This CDR3 has 16 residues. The germline CDR1 and CDR2 sequences are SGHDN and FVKESK. J was trimmed by 2 bases and V by 4 bases; bases with no gene match: 10. Written as DNA, the CDR3 is TGTGCCAGCAGCCCGGGGGGGGAGCTAGCGGCCTACGAGCAGTACTTC. Translation gives CASSPGGELAAYEQYF. The full variable domain, in which reference TRBV14 and TRBJ2-7 provide the parts outside the CDR3, is EAGVTQFPSHSVIEKGQTVTLRCDPISGHDNLYWYRRVMGKEIKFLLHFVKESKQDESGMPNNRFLAERTGGTYSTLKVQPAELEDSGVYFCASSPGGELAAYEQYFGPGTRLTVT.

This clone appeared a few times. The V call is TRBV7-9, the J call TRBJ2-7; TRBD1 matches 8 bases. Germline lookup yields CDR1 SEHNR and CDR2 FQNEAQ (reference sequence). V lost 5 bases to trimming and J lost 3 bases; unmatched junction nucleotides: 9. The CDR3 is made up of 15 amino acids. CDR3 in DNA: TGTGCCAGCAGCCCTAAGACAGGGGAATTCTACGAGCAGTACTTC. Translation: CASSPKTGEFYEQYF.